This TCR beta chain is from a study of response to subunit inactivated influenza vaccine. TCRdb re-called the RT-PCR reads through MiXCR, storing one row per CDR3 protein. The sample carries approximately 680,000 distinct CDR3 sequences, about 15% recorded once. Germline CDR1 LGHNA, CDR2 YSLEER. Deletions cut 0 bases from V and 7 bases from J, with 18 bases between. CDR3 size: 16 residues. This clonotype was seen more than once but under ten times. The source of this sequence is a man aged 50-60 years who received an inactivated influenza vaccine. This material consisted of PBMCs from blood, taken roughly 12 days after vaccination. The V gene is TRBV4-3, the J gene TRBJ2-5; possible D gene TRBD2, 6 bases. The CDR3 loop is CASSQDVGGNVGTQYF. The CDR3 DNA reads as TGCGCCAGCAGCCAAGACGTTGGCGGGAATGTCGGGACCCAGTACTTC.